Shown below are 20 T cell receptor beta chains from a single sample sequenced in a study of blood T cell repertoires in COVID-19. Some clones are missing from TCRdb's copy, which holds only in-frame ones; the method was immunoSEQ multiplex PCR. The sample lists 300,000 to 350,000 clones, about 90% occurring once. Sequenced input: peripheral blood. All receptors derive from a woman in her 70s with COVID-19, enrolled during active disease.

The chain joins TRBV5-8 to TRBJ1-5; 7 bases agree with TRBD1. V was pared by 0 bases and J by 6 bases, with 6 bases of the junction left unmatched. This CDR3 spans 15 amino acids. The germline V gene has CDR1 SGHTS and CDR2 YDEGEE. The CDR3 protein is CASSLEGGRSQPQHF. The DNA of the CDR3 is TGTGCCAGCAGCTTGGAAGGGGGCCGAAGTCAGCCCCAGCATTTT. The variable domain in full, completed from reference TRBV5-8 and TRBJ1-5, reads EAGVTQSPTHLIKTRGQQATLRCSPISGHTSVYWYQQALGLGLQFLLWYDEGEERNRGNFPPRFSGRQFPNYSSELNVNALELEDSALYLCASSLEGGRSQPQHFGDGTRLSIL.

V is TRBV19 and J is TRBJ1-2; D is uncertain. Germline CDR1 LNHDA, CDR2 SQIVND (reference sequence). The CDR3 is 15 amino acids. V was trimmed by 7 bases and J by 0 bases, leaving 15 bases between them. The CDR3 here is CASTTSQISNYGYTF. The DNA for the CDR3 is TGTGCCAGTACCACATCCCAGATTTCTAACTATGGCTACACCTTC.

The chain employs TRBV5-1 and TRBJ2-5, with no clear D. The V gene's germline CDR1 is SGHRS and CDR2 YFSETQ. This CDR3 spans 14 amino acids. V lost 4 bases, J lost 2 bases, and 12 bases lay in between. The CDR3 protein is CASSTDKVQETQYF. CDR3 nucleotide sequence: TGCGCCAGCAGCACCGACAAGGTACAAGAGACCCAGTACTTC.

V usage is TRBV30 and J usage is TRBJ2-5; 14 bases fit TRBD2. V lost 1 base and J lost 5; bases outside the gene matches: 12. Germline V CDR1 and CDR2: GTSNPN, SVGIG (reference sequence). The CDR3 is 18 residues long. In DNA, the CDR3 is TGTGCCTGGAGTGCTGCCCGGACTAGCGGGGGGTTTTGGGAGACCCAGTACTTC. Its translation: CAWSAARTSGGFWETQYF.

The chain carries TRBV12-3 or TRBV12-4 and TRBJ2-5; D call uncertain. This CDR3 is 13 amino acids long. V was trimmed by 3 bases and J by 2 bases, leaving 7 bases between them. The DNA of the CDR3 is TGTGCCAGCAGTTTTAGTCGACAAGAGACCCAGTACTTC. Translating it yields CASSFSRQETQYF.

The CDR3 DNA reads as TGTGCCAGCTCACCAGGGACAGGCATTGAAGCTTTCTTT. This codes for CASSPGTGIEAFF. The rearrangement links TRBV18 to TRBJ1-1, with 8 bases fitting TRBD1. The junction had 3 bases not matched to a gene; V was cut back by 2 bases and J by 7 bases. Germline V gene sequence: CDR1 KGHSH, CDR2 LQKENI. The CDR3 runs 13 residues. The whole variable domain, remainder taken from reference TRBV18 and TRBJ1-1, is NAGVMQNPRHLVRRRGQEARLRCSPMKGHSHVYWYRQLPEEGLKFMVYLQKENIIDESGMPKERFSAEFPKEGPSILRIQQVVRGDSAAYFCASSPGTGIEAFFGQGTRLTVV.

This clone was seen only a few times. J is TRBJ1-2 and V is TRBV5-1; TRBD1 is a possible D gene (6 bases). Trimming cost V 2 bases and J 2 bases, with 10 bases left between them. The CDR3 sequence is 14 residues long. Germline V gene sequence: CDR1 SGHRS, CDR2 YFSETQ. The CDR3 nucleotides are TGCGCCAGCAGCTTTTCGACAGGCAACTATGGCTACACCTTC. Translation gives CASSFSTGNYGYTF. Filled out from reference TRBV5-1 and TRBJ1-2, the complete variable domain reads KAGVTQTPRYLIKTRGQQVTLSCSPISGHRSVSWYQQTPGQGLQFLFEYFSETQRNKGNFPGRFSGRQFSNSRSEMNVSTLELGDSALYLCASSFSTGNYGYTFGSGTRLTVV.

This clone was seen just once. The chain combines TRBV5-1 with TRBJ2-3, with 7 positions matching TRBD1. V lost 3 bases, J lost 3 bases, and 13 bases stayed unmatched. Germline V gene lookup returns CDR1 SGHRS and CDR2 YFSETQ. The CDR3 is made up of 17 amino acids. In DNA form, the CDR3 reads TGCGCCAGCAGCTGGGAAAAGGGGGCGGTTTGGACAGATACGCAGTATTTT. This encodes CASSWEKGAVWTDTQYF.

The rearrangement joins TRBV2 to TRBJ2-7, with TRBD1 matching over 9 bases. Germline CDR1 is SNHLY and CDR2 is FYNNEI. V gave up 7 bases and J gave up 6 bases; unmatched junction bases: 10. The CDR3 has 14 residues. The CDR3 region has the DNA TGTGCCAGCAATCCAGACAGGGGGAGTGGCGAGCAGTACTTC. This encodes CASNPDRGSGEQYF.

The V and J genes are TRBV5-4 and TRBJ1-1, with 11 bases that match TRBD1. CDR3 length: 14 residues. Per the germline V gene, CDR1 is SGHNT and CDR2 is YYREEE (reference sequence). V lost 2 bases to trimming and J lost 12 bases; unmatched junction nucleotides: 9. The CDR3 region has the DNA TGTGCCAGCAGCTTCTATGGGGACAGGGGGGGAACTTTCTTT. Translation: CASSFYGDRGGTFF.

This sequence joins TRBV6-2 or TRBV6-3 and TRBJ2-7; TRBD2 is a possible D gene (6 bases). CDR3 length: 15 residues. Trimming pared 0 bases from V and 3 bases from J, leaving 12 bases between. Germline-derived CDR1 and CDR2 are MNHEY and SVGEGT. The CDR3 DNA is TGTGCCAGCAGTTACTCGCGGGGCATTGGCTACGAGCAGTACTTC. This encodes CASSYSRGIGYEQYF.

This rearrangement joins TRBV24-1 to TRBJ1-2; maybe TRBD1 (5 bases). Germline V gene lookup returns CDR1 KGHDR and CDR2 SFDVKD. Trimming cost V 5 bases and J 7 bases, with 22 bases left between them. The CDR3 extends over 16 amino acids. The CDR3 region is CATSARSGRGTGGYTF. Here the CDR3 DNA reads TGTGCCACCAGTGCCCGTTCGGGGAGGGGAACTGGTGGCTACACCTTC.

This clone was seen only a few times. The CDR3 reads CASSLIGTPEGAPQHF. In DNA, the CDR3 is TGTGCCAGCAGCTTAATAGGAACCCCGGAAGGGGCGCCCCAGCATTTT. The rearrangement uses TRBV7-3 and TRBJ1-5, with TRBD1 as a possible D gene (5 bases). V lost 1 base, J lost 9 bases, and 19 bases lay in between. The V gene's germline CDR1 is SGHTA and CDR2 FQGTGA. The CDR3 extends over 16 amino acids.

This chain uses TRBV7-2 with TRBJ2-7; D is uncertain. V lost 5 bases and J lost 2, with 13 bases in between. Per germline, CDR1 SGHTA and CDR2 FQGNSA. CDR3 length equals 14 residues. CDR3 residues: CASSPVTGPYEQYF. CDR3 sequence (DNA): TGTGCCAGCAGCCCAGTCACGGGTCCCTACGAGCAGTACTTC.

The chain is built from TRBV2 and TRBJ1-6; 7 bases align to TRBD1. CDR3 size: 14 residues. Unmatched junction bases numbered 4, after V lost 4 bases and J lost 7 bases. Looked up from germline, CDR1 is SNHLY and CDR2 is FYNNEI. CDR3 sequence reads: CASSAGGGNSPLHF. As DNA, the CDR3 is TGTGCCAGCAGTGCAGGGGGAGGAAATTCACCCCTCCACTTT.

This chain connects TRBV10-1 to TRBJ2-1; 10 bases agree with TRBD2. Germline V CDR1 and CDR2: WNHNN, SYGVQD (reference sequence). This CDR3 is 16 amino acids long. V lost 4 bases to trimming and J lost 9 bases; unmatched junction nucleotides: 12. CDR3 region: CASSGGSGGARGEQFF. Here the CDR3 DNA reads TGCGCCAGCAGTGGCGGAAGCGGGGGGGCCCGAGGTGAGCAGTTCTTC.

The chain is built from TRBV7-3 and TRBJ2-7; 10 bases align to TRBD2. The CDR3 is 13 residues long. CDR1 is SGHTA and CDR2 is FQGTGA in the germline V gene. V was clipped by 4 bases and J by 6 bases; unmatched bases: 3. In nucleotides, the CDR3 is TGTGCCAGCAGCTCTAGCGGGGGTACCGAGCAGTACTTC. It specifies CASSSSGGTEQYF.

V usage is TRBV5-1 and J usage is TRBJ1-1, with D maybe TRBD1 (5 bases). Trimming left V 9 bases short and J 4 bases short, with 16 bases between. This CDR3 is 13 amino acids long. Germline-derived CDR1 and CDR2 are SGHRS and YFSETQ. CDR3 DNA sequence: TGCGCCACCGCCGGGGGTGTGGGCACTGAAGCTTTCTTT. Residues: CATAGGVGTEAFF.

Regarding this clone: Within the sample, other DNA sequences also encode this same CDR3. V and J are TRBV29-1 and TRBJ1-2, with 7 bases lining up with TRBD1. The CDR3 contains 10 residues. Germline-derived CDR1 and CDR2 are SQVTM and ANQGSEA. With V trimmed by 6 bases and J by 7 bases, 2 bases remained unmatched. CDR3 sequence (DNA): TGCAGCGTAGCAGGGGGTGGCTACACCTTC. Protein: CSVAGGGYTF.

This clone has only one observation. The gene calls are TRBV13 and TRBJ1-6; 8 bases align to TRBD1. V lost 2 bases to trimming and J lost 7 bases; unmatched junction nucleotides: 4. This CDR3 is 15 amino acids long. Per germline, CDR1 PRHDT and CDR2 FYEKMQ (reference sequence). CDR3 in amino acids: CASSLKQGENSPLHF. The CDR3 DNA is TGTGCCAGCAGCTTAAAACAGGGGGAGAATTCACCCCTCCACTTT.